The text below deals with one T cell receptor beta chain. The antigen remains unidentified. TCR beta was sequenced from UMI-tagged 5' RACE libraries. From the 5' RACE reads, TCRdb lists one entry per CDR3 protein and no DNA. The sample shows some 9,600 distinct CDR3 sequences, and roughly 9% sits with its ten largest clones. This record belongs to a study of human CD8 memory T cell subsets. Broader study findings: The T cell repertoires of the stem-like memory and precursor exhausted subsets exhibited minimal overlap with one another. The sequencing covered T cell receptor beta chains alone.

Stem-like memory CD8+ T cell (TSTEM) populations were CCR7+ PD-1- TIGIT-. Magnetic separation of the negative type served to enrich total CD8+ T cells. Per the germline V gene, CDR1 is MDHEN and CDR2 is SYDVKM. This CDR3 contains 13 residues. The source material was CD8+ stem-like memory T cells (TSCM and TCM) sorted from PBMCs. Noted subset: stem-like memory CD8 T cells (TSTEM), CCR7+ PD-1- TIGIT-. The clonotype comes from a human donor in good health. The rearrangement links TRBV28 to TRBJ1-1. CDR3 in amino acids: CASSFVRNTEAFF. Based on the CDR3 plus reference TRBV28 and TRBJ1-1, the full variable domain is DVKVTQSSRYLVKRTGEKVFLECVQDMDHENMFWYRQDPGLGLRLIYFSYDVKMKEKGDIPEGYSVSREKKERFSLILESASTNQTSMYLCASSFVRNTEAFFGQGTRLTVV.